Included here is one T cell receptor beta chain sequence, with context. The data originate from a study of technical replicates of blood from a handful of donors. Germline assignment: CDR1 LNHNV and CDR2 YYDKDF (reference sequence). This CDR3 spans 17 amino acids. V lost 0 bases, J lost 0 bases, and 14 bases lay in between. The repertoire was sequenced with immunoSEQ multiplex PCR; TCRdb's copy has only in-frame clones and lacks some. The sample lists 95,000 or so clones; 85% to 95% were seen once. The gene calls are TRBV15 and TRBJ1-1, with D tentatively TRBD1 (5 bases). This TCR came from a human donor in good health. The specimen sequenced was T cells isolated from PBMCs. CDR3 nucleotides: TGTGCCACCAGCAGAGAGGCTAGCGGGGGAATGAACACTGAAGCTTTCTTT. This gives the protein CATSREASGGMNTEAFF.